This T cell receptor (beta chain) was identified during a study of shared clonotypes between healthy human individuals (TCRdb year 2020). Background on the whole study: The cohort included a few men and a couple of women between 18 and 49 years of age. Blood TCR repertoires of roughly 5 healthy adults were deeply sequenced to estimate repertoire size and the extent of clonotype sharing between individuals. For each donor, CD4 naive and CD4 memory were each given three plates, CD8 naive was given two plates, and CD8 memory was given one plate. Libraries were prepared and TCR repertoires were sequenced by different laboratories using diverse techniques, in order to increase sequencing depth and limit assay-specific biases. Each donor's leukapheresis produced roughly between about 0.85 and 10 billion PBMCs.

The paper's findings and limits, for the study overall: Pairwise subsampling led to the expectation that sequencing depth would affect the degree of clonotype sharing among donors. Rarefaction of sorted-subset datasets indicated incomplete sequencing despite the large sequencing depth. Compared with non-shared clonotypes, the clonotypes found in all four sorted-subset donors had higher generation probabilities. Sampling was restricted to blood, and TCR repertoires in tissues likely differ from the TCR repertoires found in blood. Larger estimated clonotype richness was generally found for naive subsets than for memory subsets. The genetic and exposure-history diversity represented was limited by the small number of donors. Across a few donors, roughly 5.4% of naive CD4, 3.5% of naive CD8, roughly 2.2% of memory CD4, and roughly 0.4% of memory CD8 clonotypes were shared.

Using the deep immunoSEQ assay, multiplex PCR amplified TCR CDR3 regions from genomic DNA. Extracted genomic DNA from each cell subset was distributed evenly across all wells of several immunoSEQ 96-well plates, and each plate was treated as a replicate. For sorted subsets, approximately 210 ng of genomic DNA, equivalent to about 30,000 T cell genomes, went into each replicate PCR. The purified libraries were quantified using a Qubit 3.0 fluorometer, sized with a Bioanalyzer 2100, and then quantified again using the KAPA Library Quantification kit. Each immunoSEQ 96-well plate was sequenced on its own single-read 150-cycle Illumina NextSeq 550 flow cell. In the source study's methods: Because the immunoSEQ output included only junctional sequences and no quality scores, the filtering could not be the same as the filtering used for full-length reads. To assign V/J genes and CDR3, sequences were annotated using PyIR, a Python wrapper for IgBLAST v1.9, with IMGT germline references. Any read was removed if the V/J assignment was weak (E-value above 1e-6), the CDR3 was missing, or the read contained stop codons, out-of-frame junctions, or ambiguous translated residues. V3J clonotypes were defined by identical inferred V gene, J gene, and CDR3 amino acid sequence. Percentage overlap between repertoires was computed as shared unique clonotypes divided by the size of the smaller repertoire. Repertoire richness was assessed with RTK rarefaction, the Chao1 estimator, and Recon v2.1 estimates of unobserved clonotypes. For all TCRbeta clonotypes obtained by the gDNA method from a handful of donors, generation probabilities were computed with OLGA. TCRdb carries this immuneACCESS record with in-frame sequences only. Its versions omit some clonotypes, under half of them owing to an unresolved V gene in the studies checked, with the rest unexplained. The V and J calls and the clone size are those of that table, but D and trimming were determined from the DNA. The sample has around 700,000 clones on record, about 90% of them singletons. The ten largest clonotypes hold about a quarter of the sample.

A note on this clone: Its antigen target is currently unknown. Base quality data are lacking; no much larger clone is found one base away.

CD8 naive samples were CD45RO-negative cells positively selected for CCR7, giving a CD45RA+CCR7+ population that excluded TemRA cells. Donors were healthy HIV-negative adults with no recently reported acute infections or vaccinations. Every donor was a Caucasian adult living in Nashville, Tennessee, USA. Blood was obtained by leukapheresis, after which PBMCs were separated by Ficoll-Histopaque density gradient centrifugation and cryopreserved in liquid nitrogen vapor phase. Purity and quantity of every magnetically sorted T cell population were checked by analytical flow cytometry. Genomic DNA was isolated from every sorted fraction and measured by UV absorbance on a Nanodrop 2000c. The CDR3 has 14 amino acids, counting the end cysteine and phenylalanine. The DNA shown is the 42-base CDR3, in frame from base 1. The germline V end is reduced by 7 bases and the J end by 0 bases; junction bases left unmatched: 2. CDR1 and CDR2, per the germline V gene, are SQVTM and ANQGSEA.

Input material: naive CD8+ T cells sorted from blood. The cell subset or site label here, explained by the study, means: CD45RA+CCR7+. The V and J segments used are TRBV29-1 and TRBJ2-3, and 12 bases in between align with TRBD2. The sequence came from a man aged 25 to 40 in good health. The CDR3 sequence is CSEGTSGSTDTQYF. At the DNA level, the sequence is TGCAGCGAGGGGACTAGCGGGAGCACAGATACGCAGTATTTT.